Below are 28 T cell receptor beta chains sequenced from a single sample in a study of identical twins. Each CDR3 protein gets one entry after TCRdb re-called the 5' RACE reads with MiXCR. The data show approximately 600,000 distinct CDR3 sequences, 7.1% seen once. In addition, the sample was reused for a study of yellow fever vaccine responses in identical twins.

The sample was PBMCs. The receptors were sampled from a woman between 18 and 29 years old in good health.

The V and J genes are TRBV19 and TRBJ2-5; tentatively, D is TRBD2 (6 bases). The V gene's germline CDR1 is LNHDA and CDR2 SQIVND (reference sequence). The CDR3 runs to 13 residues. Trimming stripped 9 bases from V and 3 bases from J, with 14 bases between. The DNA of the CDR3 is TGTGCCAGCGACGCGGGACGGAAAGAGACCCAGTACTTC. Amino acids: CASDAGRKETQYF. Full variable domain (outside the CDR3, taken from reference TRBV19 and TRBJ2-5): DGGITQSPKYLFRKEGQNVTLSCEQNLNHDAMYWYRQDPGQGLRLIYYSQIVNDFQKGDIAEGYSVSREKKESFPLTVTSAQKNPTAFYLCASDAGRKETQYFGPGTRLLVL.

The sample holds many counts of this clonotype. V is TRBV5-6 and J is TRBJ1-1; D gene unclear. This CDR3 spans 13 amino acids. Trimming cost V 0 bases and J 7 bases, with 10 bases left between them. CDR1 and CDR2 (germline): SGHDT, YYEEEE. The CDR3: CASSLAKRVEAFF. The DNA of the CDR3 is TGTGCCAGCAGCTTGGCCAAGAGAGTTGAAGCTTTCTTT.

The V and J genes are TRBV7-2 and TRBJ2-1; D unresolved. This CDR3 contains 14 residues. CDR1 is SGHTA and CDR2 is FQGNSA in the germline V gene. The V end lost 1 base, the J end lost 8 bases, and 12 bases lay between the germline ends. CDR3 loop: CASSLGFSPHEQFF. CDR3 nucleotides: TGTGCCAGCAGCTTAGGTTTTAGTCCTCATGAGCAGTTCTTC.

The rearrangement uses TRBV5-1 and TRBJ2-1; 14 bases are a match to TRBD2. The length of the CDR3 is 17 residues. The V segment lost 0 bases and the J segment 3 bases; nucleotides outside the gene matches: 2. Germline CDR1 reads SGHRS; CDR2 reads YFSETQ. The CDR3 sequence is CASSLVTSGGGYNEQFF. In nucleotides, the CDR3 is TGCGCCAGCAGCTTGGTGACTAGCGGGGGGGGCTACAATGAGCAGTTCTTC.

In this sample, this clonotype turned up many times. The chain has TRBV5-1 and TRBJ2-2, with 7 bases identical to TRBD1. Germline values: CDR1 SGHRS, CDR2 YFSETQ. The CDR3 length is 15 residues. V lost 0 bases and J lost 4; bases outside the gene matches: 3. Written as DNA, the CDR3 is TGCGCCAGCAGCTTGGAGGGGGCAATCACCGGGGAGCTGTTTTTT. This gives the protein CASSLEGAITGELFF.

This clonotype showed up just a few times. The chain is built from TRBV2 and TRBJ2-1; 8 bases agree with TRBD2. After removal of 3 bases from V and 10 bases from J, the junction contained 11 bases not matched to a gene. The CDR3 is 15 amino acids. Per germline, CDR1 SNHLY and CDR2 FYNNEI. In DNA, the CDR3 is TGTGCCAGCAGTGATGGTCGGGGGGGCCGAGGGGAGCAGTTCTTC. This gives the protein CASSDGRGGRGEQFF.

The chain links TRBV5-6 to TRBJ2-7; no clear D gene. Germline V lookup: CDR1 SGHDT, CDR2 YYEEEE. V lost 4 bases and J 5 bases, leaving 22 bases between the germline ends. The CDR3 contains 16 residues. The CDR3 sequence is CASSPTLLHQIHEQYF. CDR3 DNA sequence: TGTGCCAGCAGCCCAACCCTCCTACACCAGATCCACGAGCAGTACTTC.

This clonotype was counted many times. The chain recombines TRBV12-3 or TRBV12-4 with TRBJ1-5; 7 bases align to TRBD1. With 5 bases clipped from V and 3 bases from J, the junction kept 4 bases outside the gene matches. The CDR3 has 14 amino acids. The CDR3 DNA is TGTGCCAGCAGTCCAGGGACAGTCAATCAGCCCCAGCATTTT. This translates into CASSPGTVNQPQHF.

For the CDR3, the DNA is TGTGCCAGCAGCCAAGAAGTATCCGGGGGGACCCAGTACTTC. This translates into CASSQEVSGGTQYF. The chain combines TRBV3-1 with TRBJ2-5, with TRBD2 as a possible D gene (6 bases). Germline V gives CDR1 LGHDT, CDR2 YNNKEL (reference sequence). This CDR3 spans 14 amino acids. V lost 0 bases and J 7 bases, leaving 12 bases between the germline ends.

V is TRBV11-2 and J is TRBJ2-7; 8 bases match TRBD2. Germline CDR1 is SGHAT and CDR2 is FQNNGV. This CDR3 spans 16 amino acids. The V segment lost 1 base and the J segment 3 bases; nucleotides outside the gene matches: 8. The CDR3 DNA reads TGTGCCAGCAGCTTAGTATTCCTAGCGGGCTACTACGAGCAGTACTTC. It is translated as CASSLVFLAGYYEQYF.

Turning to this clonotype: The junction and the germline gene differ at one end; a read error may be behind it. The rearrangement uses TRBV2 and TRBJ2-5; perhaps TRBD2 as D (5 bases). The length of the CDR3 is 12 residues. Germline V lookup: CDR1 SNHLY, CDR2 FYNNEI. The CDR3 here is CASSEVRGSLHF. Here the CDR3 DNA reads TGTGCCAGCAGTGAAGTTCGGGGTAGCCTGCACTTC.

In this sample, this clonotype turned up once. Its ends do not fully match the called genes, so a read error is possible. The V gene is TRBV20-1, the J gene TRBJ2-3; 7 bases match TRBD2. The length of the CDR3 is 18 residues. From germline, CDR1 is DFQATT and CDR2 SNEGSKA (reference sequence). For the CDR3, the DNA is TGCTGTGCTAGAGATTTGGCGGGAGAGAGTCCCAGTGTTAGTACGCAGTATTTT. This translates into CCARDLAGESPSVSTQYF.

This chain joins TRBV20-1 and TRBJ1-6, with D tentatively TRBD1 (5 bases). Trimming took off 3 bases at V and 5 bases at J, with 17 bases between the two ends. Germline CDR1 reads DFQATT; CDR2 reads SNEGSKA (reference sequence). The CDR3 runs 16 residues. CDR3 sequence reads: CSAREVGGQNNSPLHF. CDR3 in DNA: TGCAGTGCTAGGGAGGTGGGGGGTCAGAATAATTCACCCCTCCACTTT.

This clonotype was detected only a few times. CDR3 coding DNA: TGCAGTGCTGAGGGACTAGCGGAAATCTCCTACGAGCAGTACTTC. Its protein product is CSAEGLAEISYEQYF. This chain connects TRBV20-1 to TRBJ2-7; 11 bases map to TRBD2. The trim removed 5 bases at V and 0 bases at J, leaving 6 bases unmatched. The CDR3 is 15 residues long. Per germline, CDR1 DFQATT and CDR2 SNEGSKA (reference sequence).

There are a few counts of this clonotype. The chain links TRBV28 to TRBJ2-4; D may correspond to TRBD1 or TRBD2 (5 bases each). V was shortened by 6 bases and J by 5 bases, with 23 bases between the two germline ends. Germline CDR1 MDHEN, CDR2 SYDVKM. This CDR3 has 17 residues. CDR3 coding DNA: TGTGCCAGCAGCCCGAGCTTAGGGGCGGAGGTCCAAAACATTCAGTACTTC. Protein product: CASSPSLGAEVQNIQYF. Based on the CDR3 plus reference TRBV28 and TRBJ2-4, the full variable domain is DVKVTQSSRYLVKRTGEKVFLECVQDMDHENMFWYRQDPGLGLRLIYFSYDVKMKEKGDIPEGYSVSREKKERFSLILESASTNQTSMYLCASSPSLGAEVQNIQYFGAGTRLSVL.

V is TRBV20-1 and J is TRBJ2-5; D not certain. Germline CDR1 DFQATT, CDR2 SNEGSKA (reference sequence). CDR3 size: 13 residues. Trimming shortened V by 0 bases and J by 0 bases, and 5 bases separated the two germline ends. The CDR3 here is CSARDQDQETQYF. DNA for the CDR3: TGCAGTGCTAGAGATCAAGACCAAGAGACCCAGTACTTC.

This chain uses TRBV28 with TRBJ2-7; 7 nucleotides match TRBD2. V shed 2 bases, J shed 3 bases, and the junction held 10 bases outside the gene matches. The CDR3 sequence is 16 residues long. Germline V gene data show CDR1 as MDHEN and CDR2 as SYDVKM. As DNA, the CDR3 is TGTGCCAGCAGTTTAGCGACTAGCCACCTATTCTACGAGCAGTACTTC. Translated: CASSLATSHLFYEQYF.

The table lists this clonotype with a few counts. V gene TRBV6-5 combines with J gene TRBJ2-2; D unresolved. CDR1 and CDR2 from the germline V gene are MNHEY and SVGAGI. The V end lost 7 bases, the J end lost 7 bases, and 10 bases lay between the germline ends. This CDR3 is 12 amino acids long. CDR3 region: CASTFWGGELFF. DNA of the CDR3: TGTGCCAGCACCTTTTGGGGCGGGGAGCTGTTTTTT.

At least ten counts were recorded for this clonotype. The rearrangement links TRBV7-9 to TRBJ2-7; D not certain. This CDR3 has 12 amino acids. With 2 bases removed from V and 3 bases from J, the gap between germline ends came to 5 bases. Germline V gene data show CDR1 as SEHNR and CDR2 as FQNEAQ (reference sequence). As DNA, the CDR3 is TGTGCCAGCAGCTTAACAGACTACGAGCAGTACTTC. It translates to CASSLTDYEQYF.

This clonotype appeared many times. The chain employs TRBV15 and TRBJ2-2; D is ambiguous. CDR1 and CDR2 (germline): LNHNV, YYDKDF (reference sequence). V was pared by 1 base and J by 3 bases, with 12 bases between. CDR3 length: 16 residues. The CDR3 DNA follows: TGTGCCACCAGCAGAGTCGGTGGGCAGGACACCGGGGAGCTGTTTTTT. It codes for CATSRVGGQDTGELFF.

The sample holds a few counts of this clonotype. The chain recombines TRBV28 with TRBJ2-3; D is perhaps TRBD1 (5 bases). CDR3 length equals 14 residues. V was cut by 5 bases and J by 1 base, with 10 bases left in between. Germline lookup yields CDR1 MDHEN and CDR2 SYDVKM. CDR3 sequence (DNA): TGTGCCAGCAGTGGGGCATCGGGCACAGATACGCAGTATTTT. Its translation is CASSGASGTDTQYF.

This clonotype came up many times. This chain links TRBV12-5 with TRBJ2-5; D gene uncertain. Germline CDR1 LGHNT, CDR2 FRNRAP. This CDR3 has 12 amino acids. Trimming stripped 0 bases from V and 5 bases from J, with 4 bases between. The CDR3 reads CASGLVRETQYF. The CDR3 nucleotides read TGTGCTAGTGGTTTGGTACGTGAGACCCAGTACTTC.

A few counts support this clonotype. The gene calls are TRBV7-9 and TRBJ2-1; D ambiguous. Trimming stripped 11 bases from V and 4 bases from J, with 9 bases between. This CDR3 is 11 amino acids long. Germline loops: CDR1 SEHNR, CDR2 FQNEAQ (reference sequence). The CDR3 loop is CAFTPYNEQFF. DNA for the CDR3: TGTGCCTTTACCCCATACAATGAGCAGTTCTTC. Drawing the rest from reference TRBV7-9 and TRBJ2-1, the complete variable domain is DTGVSQNPRHKITKRGQNVTFRCDPISEHNRLYWYRQTLGQGPEFLTYFQNEAQLEKSRLLSDRFSAERPKGSFSTLEIQRTEQGDSAMYLCAFTPYNEQFFGPGTRLTVL.

This clonotype showed up just a few times. The V gene is TRBV7-9, the J gene TRBJ1-2, with D perhaps TRBD1 (5 bases). V lost 1 base and J lost 5, with 5 bases in between. The germline gives CDR1 SEHNR, CDR2 FQNEAQ (reference sequence). The CDR3 extends over 12 amino acids. The CDR3 DNA sequence: TGTGCCAGCAGCTTAGGACAGTATGGCTACACCTTC. It is translated as CASSLGQYGYTF.

The rearrangement joins TRBV20-1 to TRBJ2-3, with 7 bases fitting TRBD1. The J segment lost 2 bases and the V segment lost 8 bases, leaving 7 bases of the junction unmatched. The CDR3 runs 13 residues. Germline V gene lookup returns CDR1 DFQATT and CDR2 SNEGSKA (reference sequence). The CDR3 nucleotides read TGCAGTCCCCGGGACAGCAACACAGATACGCAGTATTTT. Amino acid sequence: CSPRDSNTDTQYF.

This clonotype was counted many times. In DNA, the CDR3 is TGTGCCAGCAGTTTTACAGGGGACCAGCCCCAGCATTTT. Encoded protein: CASSFTGDQPQHF. This chain links TRBV12-3 or TRBV12-4 with TRBJ1-5; TRBD1 aligns across 7 bases. V shed 3 bases and J 7 bases; nucleotides not matched to a gene: 3. The CDR3 consists of 13 residues.

This clonotype was recorded many times. The chain links TRBV12-3 or TRBV12-4 to TRBJ2-3, with D uncertain. V was cut by 5 bases and J by 2 bases, with 11 bases left in between. This CDR3 is 14 amino acids long. The CDR3 nucleotides read TGTGCCAGCAGTCTGAGTTTCATCACAGATACGCAGTATTTT. Translation: CASSLSFITDTQYF.

This clonotype has only a few counts. The gene calls are TRBV7-2 and TRBJ1-1, with a weak D call TRBD1 (5 bases). Germline V gene lookup returns CDR1 SGHTA and CDR2 FQGNSA. There are 15 residues in the CDR3. V lost 2 bases and J lost 0, with 10 bases in between. The DNA for the CDR3 is TGTGCCAGCAGCTTACACCTGACAGTGAACACTGAAGCTTTCTTT. Amino acid sequence: CASSLHLTVNTEAFF. The full variable domain, in which reference TRBV7-2 and TRBJ1-1 provide the parts outside the CDR3, is GAGVSQSPSNKVTEKGKDVELRCDPISGHTALYWYRQSLGQGLEFLIYFQGNSAPDKSGLPSDRFSAERTGGSVSTLTIQRTQQEDSAVYLCASSLHLTVNTEAFFGQGTRLTVV.